This T cell receptor (beta chain) was recovered during a study of CD4+ T cells in melanoma. Notes on the study in general: In melanoma, neoantigen-specific CD4+ T cells reportedly differed in differentiation state. CD8+ T cell, macrophage and B cell function reportedly correlated with neoantigen-specific CD4+ T cells.

Germline V gives CDR1 SGHDT, CDR2 YYEEEE. This CDR3 has 15 amino acids. V dropped 0 bases and J dropped 0 bases, with 9 bases sitting between them. A word on this clone: Its antigen is unidentified.

The protocol was immunoSEQ multiplex PCR, while the TCRdb copy is restricted to in-frame clones and leaves out a portion. The sample lists about 14,000 clones, less than 85% seen once, with approximately 11% in the top ten. Sequencing was performed on cells from a culture (not recorded whether cultured in vitro). J is TRBJ1-2 and V is TRBV5-6; D ambiguous. This TCR was sampled from a human donor with melanoma. CDR3 bases: TGTGCCAGCAGCTTGGCCCTGAATACTAACTATGGCTACACCTTC. As protein: CASSLALNTNYGYTF.